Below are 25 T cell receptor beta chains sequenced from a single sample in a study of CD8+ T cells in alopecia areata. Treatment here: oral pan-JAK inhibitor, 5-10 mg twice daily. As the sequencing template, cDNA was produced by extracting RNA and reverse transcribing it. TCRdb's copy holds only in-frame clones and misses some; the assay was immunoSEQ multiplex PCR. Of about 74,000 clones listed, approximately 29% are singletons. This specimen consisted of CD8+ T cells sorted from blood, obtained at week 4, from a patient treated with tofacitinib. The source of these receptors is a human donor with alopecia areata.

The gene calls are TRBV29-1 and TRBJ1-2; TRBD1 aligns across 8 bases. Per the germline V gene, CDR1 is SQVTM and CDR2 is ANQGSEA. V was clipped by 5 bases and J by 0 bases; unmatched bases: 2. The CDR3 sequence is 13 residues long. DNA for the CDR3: TGCAGCGTTCAGGACAGGGCTAACTATGGCTACACCTTC. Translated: CSVQDRANYGYTF.

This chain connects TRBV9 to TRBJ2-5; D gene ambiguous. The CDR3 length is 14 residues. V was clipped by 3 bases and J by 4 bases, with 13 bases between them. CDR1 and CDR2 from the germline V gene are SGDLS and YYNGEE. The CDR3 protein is CASSEDRVRETQYF. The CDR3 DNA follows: TGTGCCAGCAGCGAGGACCGCGTGAGAGAGACCCAGTACTTC. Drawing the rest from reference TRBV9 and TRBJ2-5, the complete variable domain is DSGVTQTPKHLITATGQRVTLRCSPRSGDLSVYWYQQSLDQGLQFLIQYYNGEERAKGNILERFSAQQFPDLHSELNLSSLELGDSALYFCASSEDRVRETQYFGPGTRLLVL.

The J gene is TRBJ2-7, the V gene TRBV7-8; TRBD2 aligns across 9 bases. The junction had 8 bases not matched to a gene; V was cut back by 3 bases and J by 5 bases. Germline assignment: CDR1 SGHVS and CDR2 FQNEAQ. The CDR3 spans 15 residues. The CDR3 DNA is TGTGCCAGCAGCTTCGAAGCGGGAGGACTCAACGAGCAGTACTTC. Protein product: CASSFEAGGLNEQYF.

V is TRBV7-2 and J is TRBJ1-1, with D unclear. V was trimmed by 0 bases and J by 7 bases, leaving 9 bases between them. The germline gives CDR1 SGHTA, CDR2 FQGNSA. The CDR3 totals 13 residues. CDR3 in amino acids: CASSLAYSLEAFF. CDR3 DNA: TGTGCCAGCAGCTTAGCGTACAGCCTTGAAGCTTTCTTT. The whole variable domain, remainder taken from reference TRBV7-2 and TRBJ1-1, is GAGVSQSPSNKVTEKGKDVELRCDPISGHTALYWYRQSLGQGLEFLIYFQGNSAPDKSGLPSDRFSAERTGGSVSTLTIQRTQQEDSAVYLCASSLAYSLEAFFGQGTRLTVV.

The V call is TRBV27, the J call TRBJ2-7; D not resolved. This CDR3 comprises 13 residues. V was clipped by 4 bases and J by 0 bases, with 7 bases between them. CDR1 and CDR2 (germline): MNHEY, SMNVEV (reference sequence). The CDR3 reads CASSYTPSYEQYF. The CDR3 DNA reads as TGTGCCAGCAGTTACACACCCTCCTACGAGCAGTACTTC.

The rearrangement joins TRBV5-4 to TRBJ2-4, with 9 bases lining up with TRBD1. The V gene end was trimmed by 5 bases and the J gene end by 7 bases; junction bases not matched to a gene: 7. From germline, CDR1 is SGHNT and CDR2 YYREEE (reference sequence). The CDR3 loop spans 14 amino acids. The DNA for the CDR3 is TGTGCCAGCAGAAAAACAGGGGGCGAGAACATTCAGTACTTC. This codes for CASRKTGGENIQYF.

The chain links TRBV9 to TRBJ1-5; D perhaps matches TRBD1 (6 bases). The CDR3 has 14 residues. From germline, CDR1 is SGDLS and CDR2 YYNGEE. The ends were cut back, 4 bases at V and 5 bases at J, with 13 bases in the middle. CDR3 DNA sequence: TGTGCCAGCAGCCTCTCGGGGGGGCATCAGCCCCAGCATTTT. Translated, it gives CASSLSGGHQPQHF.

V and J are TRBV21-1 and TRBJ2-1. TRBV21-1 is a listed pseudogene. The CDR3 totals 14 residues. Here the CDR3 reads CASSRRCSVNEQFF. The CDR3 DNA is TGTGCCAGCAGCCGACGGTGCAGTGTCAATGAGCAGTTCTTC.

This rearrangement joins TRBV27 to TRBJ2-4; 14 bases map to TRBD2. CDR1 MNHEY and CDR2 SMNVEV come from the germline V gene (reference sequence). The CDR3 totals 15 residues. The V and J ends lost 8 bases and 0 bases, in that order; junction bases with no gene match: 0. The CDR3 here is CASGLAGGAKNIQYF. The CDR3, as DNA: TGTGCCAGCGGACTAGCGGGAGGAGCCAAAAACATTCAGTACTTC.

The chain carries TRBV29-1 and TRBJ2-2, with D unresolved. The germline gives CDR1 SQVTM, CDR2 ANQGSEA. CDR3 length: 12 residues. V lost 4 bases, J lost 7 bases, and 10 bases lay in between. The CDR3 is CSVVAANGELFF. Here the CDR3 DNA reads TGCAGCGTTGTAGCAGCAAACGGGGAGCTGTTTTTT.

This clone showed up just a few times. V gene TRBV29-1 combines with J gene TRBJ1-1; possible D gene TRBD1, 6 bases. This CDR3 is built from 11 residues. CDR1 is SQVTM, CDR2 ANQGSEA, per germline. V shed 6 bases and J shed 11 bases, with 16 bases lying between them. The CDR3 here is CSVAGGFVAFF. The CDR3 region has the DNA TGCAGCGTGGCGGGGGGCTTTGTGGCTTTCTTT.

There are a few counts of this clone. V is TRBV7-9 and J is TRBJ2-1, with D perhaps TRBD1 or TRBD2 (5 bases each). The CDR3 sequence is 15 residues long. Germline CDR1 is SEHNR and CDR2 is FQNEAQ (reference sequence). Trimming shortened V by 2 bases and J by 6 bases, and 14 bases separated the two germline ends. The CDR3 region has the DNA TGTGCCAGCAGCTTACTCCAGGTTGGGGGCAATGAGCAGTTCTTC. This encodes CASSLLQVGGNEQFF. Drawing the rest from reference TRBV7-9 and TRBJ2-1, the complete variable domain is DTGVSQNPRHKITKRGQNVTFRCDPISEHNRLYWYRQTLGQGPEFLTYFQNEAQLEKSRLLSDRFSAERPKGSFSTLEIQRTEQGDSAMYLCASSLLQVGGNEQFFGPGTRLTVL.

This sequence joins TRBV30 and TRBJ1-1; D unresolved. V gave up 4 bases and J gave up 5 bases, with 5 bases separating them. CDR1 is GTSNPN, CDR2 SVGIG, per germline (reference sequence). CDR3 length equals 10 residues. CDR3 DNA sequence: TGTGCCTGGATAGAGACTGAAGCTTTCTTT. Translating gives CAWIETEAFF.

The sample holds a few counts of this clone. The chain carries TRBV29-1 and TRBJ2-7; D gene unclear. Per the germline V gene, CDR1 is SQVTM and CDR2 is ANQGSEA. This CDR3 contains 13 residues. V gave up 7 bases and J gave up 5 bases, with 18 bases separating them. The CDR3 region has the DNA TGCAGCGCCCGGTCTGGGGTAACCCACGAGCAGTACTTC. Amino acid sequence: CSARSGVTHEQYF.

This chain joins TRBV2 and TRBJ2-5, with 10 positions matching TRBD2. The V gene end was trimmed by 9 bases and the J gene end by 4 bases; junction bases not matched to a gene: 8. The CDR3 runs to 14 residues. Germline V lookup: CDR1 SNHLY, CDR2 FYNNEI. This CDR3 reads CARGAGGSGETQYF. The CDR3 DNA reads TGTGCCAGAGGAGCGGGAGGGTCGGGAGAGACCCAGTACTTC.

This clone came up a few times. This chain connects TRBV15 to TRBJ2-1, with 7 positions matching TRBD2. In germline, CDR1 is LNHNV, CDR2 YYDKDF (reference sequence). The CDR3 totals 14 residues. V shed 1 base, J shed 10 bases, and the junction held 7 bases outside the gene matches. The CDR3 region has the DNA TGTGCCACCAGCAGAGCTAGCGGTACAGCGGAGCAGTTCTTC. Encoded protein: CATSRASGTAEQFF.

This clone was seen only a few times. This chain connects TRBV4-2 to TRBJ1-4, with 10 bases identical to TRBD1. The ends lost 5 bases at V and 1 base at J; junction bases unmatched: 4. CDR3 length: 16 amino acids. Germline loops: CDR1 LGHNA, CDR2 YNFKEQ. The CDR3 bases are TGTGCCAGCAGCGCCCGGGACAGGGGAACTAATGAAAAACTGTTTTTT. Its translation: CASSARDRGTNEKLFF.

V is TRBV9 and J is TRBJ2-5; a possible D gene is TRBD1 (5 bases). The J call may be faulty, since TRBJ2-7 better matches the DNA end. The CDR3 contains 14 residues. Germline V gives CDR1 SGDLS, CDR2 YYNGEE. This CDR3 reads CASSPVGLGDEQYF. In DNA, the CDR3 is TGTGCCAGCAGCCCAGTAGGTCTAGGGGACGAGCAGTACTTC.

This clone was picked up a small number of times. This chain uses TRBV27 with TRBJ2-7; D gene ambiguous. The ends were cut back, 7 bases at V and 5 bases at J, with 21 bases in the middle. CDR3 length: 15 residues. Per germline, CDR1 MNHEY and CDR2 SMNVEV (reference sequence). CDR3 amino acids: CASTPFWASLDEQYF. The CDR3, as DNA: TGTGCCAGCACCCCCTTTTGGGCCAGTCTCGACGAGCAGTACTTC.

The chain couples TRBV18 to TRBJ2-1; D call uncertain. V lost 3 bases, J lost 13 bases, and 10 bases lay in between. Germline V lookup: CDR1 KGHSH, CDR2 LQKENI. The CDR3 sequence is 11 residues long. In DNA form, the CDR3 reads TGTGCCAGCTCACCGGCTAGGCACCAGTTCTTC. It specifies CASSPARHQFF.

CDR3 nucleotides: TGTGCCACCAGGGCCAGTGAGATCCAAGAGACCCAGTACTTC. Protein: CATRASEIQETQYF. V is TRBV15 and J is TRBJ2-5; D gene ambiguous. There are 14 residues in the CDR3. Germline V CDR1 and CDR2: LNHNV, YYDKDF (reference sequence). Trimming cost V 6 bases and J 1 base, with 12 bases left between them.

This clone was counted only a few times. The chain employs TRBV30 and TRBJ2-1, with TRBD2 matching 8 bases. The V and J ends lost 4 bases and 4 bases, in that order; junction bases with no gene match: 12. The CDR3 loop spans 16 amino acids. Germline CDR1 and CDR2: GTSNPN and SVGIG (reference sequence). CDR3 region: CAWNQAGVGGYNEQFF. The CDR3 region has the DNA TGTGCCTGGAATCAAGCGGGGGTAGGAGGGTACAATGAGCAGTTCTTC.

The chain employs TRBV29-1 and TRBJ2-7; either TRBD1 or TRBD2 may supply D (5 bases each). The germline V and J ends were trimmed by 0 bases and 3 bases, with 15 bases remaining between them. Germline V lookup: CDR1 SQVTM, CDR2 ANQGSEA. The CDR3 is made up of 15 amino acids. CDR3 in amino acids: CSVEDRARGGYEQYF. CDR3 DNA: TGCAGCGTTGAAGATCGGGCCCGGGGCGGCTACGAGCAGTACTTC.

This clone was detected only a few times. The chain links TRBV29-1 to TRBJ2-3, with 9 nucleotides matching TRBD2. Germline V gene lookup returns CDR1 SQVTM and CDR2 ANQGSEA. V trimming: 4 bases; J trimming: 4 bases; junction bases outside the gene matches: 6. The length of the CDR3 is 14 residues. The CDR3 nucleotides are TGCAGCGTTGGACCGCGGGGGGGGGCAGATACGCAGTATTTT. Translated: CSVGPRGGADTQYF.

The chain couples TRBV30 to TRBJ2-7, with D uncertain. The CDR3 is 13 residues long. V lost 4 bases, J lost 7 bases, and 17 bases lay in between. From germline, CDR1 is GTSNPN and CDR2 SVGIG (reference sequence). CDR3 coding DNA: TGTGCCTGGACCGCGGCGTCCCAAGGGGAGCAGTACTTC. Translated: CAWTAASQGEQYF.